This TCR beta chain appears in the sequencing data of a study of identical twins. This clonotype was observed many times. One entry per CDR3 protein, called by TCRdb with MiXCR from the 5' RACE reads. This sample yields about 200,000 distinct CDR3 sequences, of which approximately 9% are seen a single time; about 5.5% belongs to the top ten. Germline-derived CDR1 and CDR2 are SGHTA and FQGTGA. V gave up 1 base and J gave up 10 bases, with 10 bases separating them. The CDR3 extends over 12 amino acids. The specimen sequenced was memory (CD45RO+) T cells sorted from blood. The receptor's source is a woman between 18 and 29 years old in good health. V is TRBV7-3 and J is TRBJ1-1; D may be TRBD1 (5 bases). CDR3 amino acids: CASSLRWGPAFF. The CDR3 nucleotides are TGTGCCAGCAGCTTAAGATGGGGACCAGCTTTCTTT.